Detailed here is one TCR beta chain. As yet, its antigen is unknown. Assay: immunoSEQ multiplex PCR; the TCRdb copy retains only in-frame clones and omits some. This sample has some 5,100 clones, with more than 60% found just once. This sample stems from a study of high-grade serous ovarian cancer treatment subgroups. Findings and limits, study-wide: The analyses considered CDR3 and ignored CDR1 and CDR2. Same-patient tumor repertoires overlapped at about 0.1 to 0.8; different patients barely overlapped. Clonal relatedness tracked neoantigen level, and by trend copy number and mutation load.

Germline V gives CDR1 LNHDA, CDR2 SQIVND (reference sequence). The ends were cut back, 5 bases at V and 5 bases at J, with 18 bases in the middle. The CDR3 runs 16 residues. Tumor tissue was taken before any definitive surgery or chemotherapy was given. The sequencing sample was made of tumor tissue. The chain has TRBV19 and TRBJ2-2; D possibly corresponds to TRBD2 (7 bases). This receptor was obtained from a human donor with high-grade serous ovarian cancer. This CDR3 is CASSLGASGATGELFF. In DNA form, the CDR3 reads TGTGCCAGTAGTCTGGGGGCCAGCGGGGCGACCGGGGAGCTGTTTTTT.